This TCR beta chain was recovered during a study of CD8+CD57+ T cells in acquired aplastic anemia. Study-wide results and limits: Patients and controls turned out to have roughly 31 CD8+ CDR3 sequences in common.

TCR beta VDJ and CDR3 profiles were obtained from a genomic DNA template. TCRdb re-analysed the reads in MiXCR, keeping a single row per CDR3 protein. This sample has over 100,000 distinct CDR3 sequences, with around two fifths found just once. There are 18 residues in the CDR3. Trimming took 5 bases from V and 8 from J; bases not matched to a gene: 16. The germline V gene has CDR1 SGHDT and CDR2 YYEEEE. Turning to this clonotype: The antigen remains unidentified.

This receptor was obtained from a human donor in good health, serving as a control. The chain employs TRBV5-6 and TRBJ2-1; 13 nucleotides align to TRBD2. What was sequenced was sorted CD4+, CD8+, or CD8+CD57+ T cells (not recorded which) from PBMCs. The CDR3 loop reads CASSLTTSGRAVVDEQFF. The DNA of the CDR3 is TGTGCCAGCAGTCTCACAACTAGCGGGAGGGCCGTTGTCGATGAGCAGTTCTTC. Using reference TRBV5-6 and TRBJ2-1 for the parts outside the CDR3, the full variable domain is DAGVTQSPTHLIKTRGQQVTLRCSPKSGHDTVSWYQQALGQGPQFIFQYYEEEERQRGNFPDRFSGHQFPNYSSELNVNALLLGDSALYLCASSLTTSGRAVVDEQFFGPGTRLTVL.